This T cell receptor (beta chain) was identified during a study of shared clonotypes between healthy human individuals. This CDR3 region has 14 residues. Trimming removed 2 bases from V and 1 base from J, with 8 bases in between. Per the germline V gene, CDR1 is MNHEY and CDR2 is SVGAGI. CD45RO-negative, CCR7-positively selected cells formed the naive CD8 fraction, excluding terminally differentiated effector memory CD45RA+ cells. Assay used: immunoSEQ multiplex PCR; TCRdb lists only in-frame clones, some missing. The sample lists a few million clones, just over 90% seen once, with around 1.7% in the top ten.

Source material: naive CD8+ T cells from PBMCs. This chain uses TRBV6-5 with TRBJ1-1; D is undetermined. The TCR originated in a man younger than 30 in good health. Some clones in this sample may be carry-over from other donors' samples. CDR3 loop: CASSYDLRNTEAFF. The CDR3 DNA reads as TGTGCCAGCAGTTACGACTTAAGGAACACTGAAGCTTTCTTT.